This TCR beta chain is from a study of shared clonotypes between healthy human individuals. Every subset's genomic DNA went evenly onto several immunoSEQ plates. Repertoires were generated with immunoSEQ multiplex PCR, while TCRdb's copy carries only in-frame clones and drops some. The repertoire holds about 580,000 clones, with 95% to 98% as singletons. From germline, CDR1 is WNHNN and CDR2 SYGVQD (reference sequence). V was clipped by 6 bases and J by 4 bases; unmatched bases: 6. This CDR3 comprises 14 residues. Cells designated naive CD8 were CD45RO-negative and were positively selected for CCR7, with terminally differentiated effector memory CD45RA+ cells excluded.

Sequenced input: naive CD8+ T cells sorted from blood. The sequence came from a man in his thirties or forties in good health. V and J are TRBV10-1 and TRBJ1-1; the match to TRBD1 covers 9 bases. The CDR3 DNA is TGCGCCAGCAGCCAGGGACAGGGAGTCACTGAAGCTTTCTTT. The encoded protein is CASSQGQGVTEAFF.